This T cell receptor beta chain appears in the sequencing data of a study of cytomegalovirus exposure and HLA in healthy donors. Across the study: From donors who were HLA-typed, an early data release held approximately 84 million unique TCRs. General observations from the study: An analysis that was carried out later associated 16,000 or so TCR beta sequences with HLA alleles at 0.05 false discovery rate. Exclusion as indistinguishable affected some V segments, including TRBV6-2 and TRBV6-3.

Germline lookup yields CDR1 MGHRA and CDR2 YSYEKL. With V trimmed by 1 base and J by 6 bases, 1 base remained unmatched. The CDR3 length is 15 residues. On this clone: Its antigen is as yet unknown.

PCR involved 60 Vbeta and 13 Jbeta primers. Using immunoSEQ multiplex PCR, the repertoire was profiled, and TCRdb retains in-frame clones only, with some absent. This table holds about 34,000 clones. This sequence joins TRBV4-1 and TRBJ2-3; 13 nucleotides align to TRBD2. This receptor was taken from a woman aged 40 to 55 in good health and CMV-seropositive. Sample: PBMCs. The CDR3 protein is CASSQGLAGGDTQYF. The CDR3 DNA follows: TGCGCCAGCAGCCAAGGACTAGCGGGAGGTGATACGCAGTATTTT.